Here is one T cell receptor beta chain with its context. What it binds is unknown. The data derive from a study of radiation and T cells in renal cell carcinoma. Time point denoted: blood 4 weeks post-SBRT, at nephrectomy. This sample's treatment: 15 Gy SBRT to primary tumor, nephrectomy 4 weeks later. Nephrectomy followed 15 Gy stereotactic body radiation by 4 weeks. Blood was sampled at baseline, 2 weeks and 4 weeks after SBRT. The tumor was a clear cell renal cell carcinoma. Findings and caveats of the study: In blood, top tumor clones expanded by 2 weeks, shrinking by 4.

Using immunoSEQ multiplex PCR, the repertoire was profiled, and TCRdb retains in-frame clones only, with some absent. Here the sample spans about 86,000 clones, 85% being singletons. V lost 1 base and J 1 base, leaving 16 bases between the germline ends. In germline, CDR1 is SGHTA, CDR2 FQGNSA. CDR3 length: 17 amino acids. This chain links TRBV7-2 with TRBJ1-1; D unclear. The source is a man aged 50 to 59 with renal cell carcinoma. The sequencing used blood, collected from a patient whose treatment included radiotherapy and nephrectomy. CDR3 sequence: CASSLVGLGNTNTEAFF. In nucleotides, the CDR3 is TGTGCCAGCAGCTTAGTAGGTCTGGGTAATACGAACACTGAAGCTTTCTTT. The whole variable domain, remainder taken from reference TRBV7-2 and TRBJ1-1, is GAGVSQSPSNKVTEKGKDVELRCDPISGHTALYWYRQSLGQGLEFLIYFQGNSAPDKSGLPSDRFSAERTGGSVSTLTIQRTQQEDSAVYLCASSLVGLGNTNTEAFFGQGTRLTVV.